The clone carrying this T cell receptor beta chain occurred a few times. This sample was taken from a study of blood T cell repertoires in COVID-19. Background on the study: The samples span acute and convalescent COVID-19 from the United States, Italy and Spain.

Original data processing: Scientists estimated how many nucleated cells there were by amplifying reference gene primers. Assay used: immunoSEQ multiplex PCR; TCRdb lists only in-frame clones, some missing. V and J calls and clone size follow that table, whereas D and trimming were derived from the DNA. The table has about 140,000 clones, almost 85% seen once. Ages ranged from about 18 to 90 years, with residence in 24 US areas. Participants' reported clinical history set cohort assignment. This CDR3 region has 13 residues. The ends were cut back, 7 bases at V and 5 bases at J, with 14 bases in the middle.

The specimen was PBMCs or T cells enriched from blood (not recorded which). The chain combines TRBV12-3 or TRBV12-4 with TRBJ1-2; tentatively, D is TRBD1 (5 bases). The source is a woman in her forties or fifties with acute COVID-19. The CDR3 loop is CASTAYGTYGYTF. The CDR3 DNA reads as TGTGCCAGCACCGCTTACGGGACTTATGGCTACACCTTC.